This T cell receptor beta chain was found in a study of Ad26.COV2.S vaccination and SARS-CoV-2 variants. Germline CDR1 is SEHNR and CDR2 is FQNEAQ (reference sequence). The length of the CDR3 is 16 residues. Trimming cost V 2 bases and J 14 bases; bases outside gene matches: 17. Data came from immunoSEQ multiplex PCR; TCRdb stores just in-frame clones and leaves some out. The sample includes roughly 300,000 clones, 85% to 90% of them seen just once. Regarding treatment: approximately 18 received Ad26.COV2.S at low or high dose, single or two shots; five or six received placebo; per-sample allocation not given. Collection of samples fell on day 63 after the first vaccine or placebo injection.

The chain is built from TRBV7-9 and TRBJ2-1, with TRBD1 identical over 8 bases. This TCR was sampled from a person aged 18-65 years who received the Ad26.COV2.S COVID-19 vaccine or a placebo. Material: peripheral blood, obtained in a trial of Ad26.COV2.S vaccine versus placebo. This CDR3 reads CASSLFEAGGRGYKFF. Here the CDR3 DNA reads TGTGCCAGCAGCTTATTCGAGGCAGGGGGCCGGGGGTATAAGTTCTTC.